The 18 T cell receptor beta chains below all came from one sample that was sequenced in a study of siplizumab effects on memory and regulatory T cells. Clones were read by immunoSEQ multiplex PCR, and TCRdb kept only the in-frame ones, dropping some. The table lists roughly 68,000 clones, roughly 96% of them singletons, with 0.095% in the top ten. The sample comprised naive CD8+ T cells sorted from blood. All receptors derive from a human donor in good health.

The V call is TRBV4-1, the J call TRBJ2-7; 10 nucleotides line up with TRBD1. The germline gives CDR1 MGHRA, CDR2 YSYEKL. The V gene end was trimmed by 5 bases and the J gene end by 6 bases; junction bases not matched to a gene: 4. The CDR3 is made up of 13 amino acids. The CDR3, as DNA: TGCGCCAGCAGCGTGGACAGGGGGTTCGAGCAGTACTTC. As protein: CASSVDRGFEQYF.

The CDR3 DNA follows: TGTGCCAGCAGTCCGGTCTCTGGGGCCAACGTCCTGACTTTC. This sequence encodes CASSPVSGANVLTF. The V and J genes are TRBV6-5 and TRBJ2-6; unclear D gene. Trimming removed 5 bases at V and 0 bases at J, with 5 bases between. This CDR3 contains 14 residues. Per germline, CDR1 MNHEY and CDR2 SVGAGI.

The chain recombines TRBV6-5 with TRBJ2-2; D is unresolved. The CDR3 is made up of 13 amino acids. Germline V lookup: CDR1 MNHEY, CDR2 SVGAGI. The V end lost 6 bases, the J end lost 4 bases, and 9 bases lay between the germline ends. DNA of the CDR3: TGTGCCAGCAGCTTGATCGTCACCGGGGAGCTGTTTTTT. Amino acid sequence: CASSLIVTGELFF.

This chain joins TRBV2 and TRBJ2-5, with a tentative D call TRBD2 (6 bases). The germline V gene encodes CDR1 SNHLY and CDR2 FYNNEI. V gave up 11 bases and J gave up 14 bases, with 24 bases separating them. The CDR3 consists of 12 residues. The CDR3 region has the DNA TGTGCCGCCAGGGCTAGCGAAGAAATTACATACTTC. Translating gives CAARASEEITYF.

The chain couples TRBV9 to TRBJ2-7; no definite D call. Germline V lookup: CDR1 SGDLS, CDR2 YYNGEE. This CDR3 is built from 13 residues. The V end was cut by 0 bases, the J end by 6 bases, with 10 bases between. This CDR3 is CASSVGKVGEQYF. The CDR3, as DNA: TGTGCCAGCAGCGTAGGTAAGGTCGGCGAGCAGTACTTC.

The chain combines TRBV5-6 with TRBJ2-5, with D uncertain. The CDR3 totals 13 residues. Germline assignment: CDR1 SGHDT and CDR2 YYEEEE. Trimming stripped 1 base from V and 1 base from J, with 5 bases between. CDR3 region: CASSLSSQETQYF. The CDR3 DNA is TGTGCCAGCAGCTTGTCCAGCCAAGAGACCCAGTACTTC. The complete variable domain, with remaining parts taken from reference TRBV5-6 and TRBJ2-5, reads DAGVTQSPTHLIKTRGQQVTLRCSPKSGHDTVSWYQQALGQGPQFIFQYYEEEERQRGNFPDRFSGHQFPNYSSELNVNALLLGDSALYLCASSLSSQETQYFGPGTRLLVL.

This clone was seen once. The gene calls are TRBV6-5 and TRBJ2-3; D uncertain. Deletions cut 9 bases from V and 0 bases from J, with 10 bases between. This CDR3 region has 13 residues. CDR1 is MNHEY and CDR2 is SVGAGI in the germline V gene. Here the CDR3 reads CASYGQSTDTQYF. CDR3 DNA: TGTGCCAGTTATGGGCAGAGCACAGATACGCAGTATTTT.

V usage is TRBV6-5 and J usage is TRBJ2-7; 7 nucleotides agree with TRBD2. The V and J ends lost 2 bases and 2 bases, in that order; junction bases with no gene match: 3. The CDR3 has 14 residues. Germline-derived CDR1 and CDR2 are MNHEY and SVGAGI. CDR3 DNA: TGTGCCAGCAGTTACGGGGGGGGAACCTACGAGCAGTACTTC. It translates to CASSYGGGTYEQYF.

The chain is built from TRBV6-6 and TRBJ2-3; 9 bases map to TRBD2. The CDR3 consists of 16 residues. Per germline, CDR1 MNHNY and CDR2 SVGAGI (reference sequence). Losses at the gene ends were 2 bases for V and 2 bases for J; bases not matched to a gene: 5. The DNA for the CDR3 is TGTGCCAGCAGTTACATTAGCGGGGGCCTCACAGATACGCAGTATTTT. Amino acids: CASSYISGGLTDTQYF.

This rearrangement joins TRBV2 to TRBJ2-7; 9 bases are a match to TRBD2. With 6 bases clipped from V and 3 bases from J, the junction kept 3 bases outside the gene matches. Germline assignment: CDR1 SNHLY and CDR2 FYNNEI. This CDR3 comprises 13 residues. The CDR3 protein is CASRGLAIYEQYF. The DNA of the CDR3 is TGTGCCAGCAGAGGACTAGCGATCTACGAGCAGTACTTC.

J is TRBJ2-7 and V is TRBV7-9; TRBD2 is a possible D gene (5 bases). The germline V gene encodes CDR1 SEHNR and CDR2 FQNEAQ (reference sequence). The CDR3 contains 11 residues. Trimming cost V 5 bases and J 5 bases, with 7 bases left between them. The CDR3 spells CASSPGDEQYF. CDR3 sequence (DNA): TGTGCCAGCAGCCCCGGGGACGAGCAGTACTTC.

This clone occurred once. This rearrangement joins TRBV5-6 to TRBJ2-7, with 7 nucleotides matching TRBD1. Trimming cost V 2 bases and J 5 bases; bases outside gene matches: 7. The germline gives CDR1 SGHDT, CDR2 YYEEEE. CDR3 length: 14 residues. CDR3 sequence reads: CASSFPQGFDEQYF. CDR3 DNA: TGTGCCAGCAGCTTTCCACAGGGGTTCGACGAGCAGTACTTC.

This chain links TRBV19 with TRBJ1-1; the D is unclear. Germline V gives CDR1 LNHDA, CDR2 SQIVND (reference sequence). Trimming took off 2 bases at V and 0 bases at J, with 10 bases between the two ends. This CDR3 is built from 15 residues. The DNA of the CDR3 is TGTGCCAGTAGTATATCCCAGAGTGTGAACACTGAAGCTTTCTTT. It specifies CASSISQSVNTEAFF. The whole variable domain, remainder taken from reference TRBV19 and TRBJ1-1, is DGGITQSPKYLFRKEGQNVTLSCEQNLNHDAMYWYRQDPGQGLRLIYYSQIVNDFQKGDIAEGYSVSREKKESFPLTVTSAQKNPTAFYLCASSISQSVNTEAFFGQGTRLTVV.

The chain links TRBV5-4 to TRBJ2-7; D may be TRBD1 (6 bases). This CDR3 is 16 amino acids long. Trimming left V 3 bases short and J 2 bases short, with 18 bases between. Germline lookup yields CDR1 SGHNT and CDR2 YYREEE (reference sequence). Here the CDR3 reads CASSSPSGHNAYEQYF. The CDR3, as DNA: TGTGCCAGCAGCTCTCCATCGGGACATAACGCCTACGAGCAGTACTTC.

This chain links TRBV9 with TRBJ2-7; 13 nucleotides line up with TRBD2. The J segment lost 6 bases and the V segment lost 4 bases, leaving 13 bases of the junction unmatched. CDR1 SGDLS and CDR2 YYNGEE come from the germline V gene. This CDR3 is built from 17 residues. The DNA of the CDR3 is TGTGCCAGCAGCCCTAGGACTAGCGGGAGTGCGACCCTCGAGCAGTACTTC. This translates into CASSPRTSGSATLEQYF.

This clone appeared a single time. The V gene is TRBV5-4, the J gene TRBJ2-1; 9 nucleotides match TRBD2. Per germline, CDR1 SGHNT and CDR2 YYREEE (reference sequence). The junction had 4 bases not matched to a gene; V was cut back by 4 bases and J by 5 bases. The CDR3 extends over 14 amino acids. Here the CDR3 reads CASSRLADDNEQFF. The CDR3 DNA reads TGTGCCAGCAGCCGACTAGCGGACGACAATGAGCAGTTCTTC. The full variable domain, its missing parts supplied by reference TRBV5-4 and TRBJ2-1, is ETGVTQSPTHLIKTRGQQVTLRCSSQSGHNTVSWYQQALGQGPQFIFQYYREEENGRGNFPPRFSGLQFPNYSSELNVNALELDDSALYLCASSRLADDNEQFFGPGTRLTVL.

The J gene is TRBJ1-1, the V gene TRBV6-1; D remains unclear. CDR1 is MNHNS, CDR2 SASEGT, per germline. The ends were cut back, 5 bases at V and 8 bases at J, with 9 bases in the middle. The CDR3 runs 11 residues. The CDR3 here is CASSYGTEAFF. DNA for the CDR3: TGTGCCAGCAGTTACGGAACGGAAGCTTTCTTT.

The gene calls are TRBV19 and TRBJ2-1, with no clear D. Germline assignment: CDR1 LNHDA and CDR2 SQIVND (reference sequence). V dropped 6 bases and J dropped 7 bases, with 10 bases sitting between them. The CDR3 is made up of 12 amino acids. CDR3 residues: CASSPAANEQFF. The CDR3, as DNA: TGTGCCAGTAGCCCGGCGGCGAATGAGCAGTTCTTC.